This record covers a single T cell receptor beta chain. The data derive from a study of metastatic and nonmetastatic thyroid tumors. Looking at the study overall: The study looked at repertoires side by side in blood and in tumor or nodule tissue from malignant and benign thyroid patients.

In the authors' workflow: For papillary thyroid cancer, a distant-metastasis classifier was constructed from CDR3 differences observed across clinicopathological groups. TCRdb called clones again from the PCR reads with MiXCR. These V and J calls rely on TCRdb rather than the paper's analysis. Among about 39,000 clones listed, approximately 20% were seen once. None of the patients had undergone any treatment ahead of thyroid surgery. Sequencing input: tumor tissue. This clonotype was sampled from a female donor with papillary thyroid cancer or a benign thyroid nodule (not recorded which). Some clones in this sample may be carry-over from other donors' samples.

CDR3 coding DNA: TGTGCCAGCTCCCTCACAATAGCTCGCGGTCACACAGATACGCAGTATTTT. Translated, it gives CASSLTIARGHTDTQYF. This rearrangement joins TRBV18 to TRBJ2-3; D remains ambiguous. CDR1 KGHSH and CDR2 LQKENI come from the germline V gene. The CDR3 sequence is 17 residues long. The V gene lost 6 bases and the J gene lost 2 bases, with 21 bases spanning the gap. The full variable domain, rest sourced from reference TRBV18 and TRBJ2-3, is NAGVMQNPRHLVRRRGQEARLRCSPMKGHSHVYWYRQLPEEGLKFMVYLQKENIIDESGMPKERFSAEFPKEGPSILRIQQVVRGDSAAYFCASSLTIARGHTDTQYFGPGTRLTVL.